This TCR beta chain derives from a study of blood T cell repertoires in COVID-19. Overall study: The United States, Italy and Spain were the sources of the acute and convalescent COVID-19 samples. In each case, the material was cDNA or gDNA derived from T cells, B-cell-depleted T cells, or PBMCs.

V shed 2 bases and J 0 bases; nucleotides not matched to a gene: 9. CDR1 is GTSNPN and CDR2 is SVGIG in the germline V gene (reference sequence). The CDR3 totals 18 residues. Using immunoSEQ multiplex PCR, the repertoire was profiled, and TCRdb retains in-frame clones only, with some absent. The sample shows hundreds of thousands of clones, around 87% of them seen only once. The source of this sequence is a human donor in a cohort sampled during active COVID-19. V and J are TRBV30 and TRBJ2-4; 11 nucleotides agree with TRBD2. The material sequenced was peripheral blood. CDR3 residues: CAWSSGTSGTLAKNIQYF. Written as DNA, the CDR3 is TGTGCCTGGAGTTCCGGGACTAGCGGCACCCTAGCCAAAAACATTCAGTACTTC.